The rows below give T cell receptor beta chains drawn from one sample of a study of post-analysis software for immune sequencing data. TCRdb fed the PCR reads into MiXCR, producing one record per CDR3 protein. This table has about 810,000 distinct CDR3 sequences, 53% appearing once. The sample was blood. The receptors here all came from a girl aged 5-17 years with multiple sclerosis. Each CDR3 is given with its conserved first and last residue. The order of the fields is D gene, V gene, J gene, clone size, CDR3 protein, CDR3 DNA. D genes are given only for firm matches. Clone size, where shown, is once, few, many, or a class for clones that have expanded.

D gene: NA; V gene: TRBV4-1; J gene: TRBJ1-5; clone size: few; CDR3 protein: CASSQDRGRDNQPQHF; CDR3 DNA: TGCGCCAGCAGCCAAGATCGGGGGAGGGACAATCAGCCCCAGCATTTT
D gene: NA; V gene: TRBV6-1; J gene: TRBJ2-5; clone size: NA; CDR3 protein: CASSENRRETQYF; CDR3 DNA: TGTGCCAGCAGTGAAAACAGGAGGGAGACCCAGTACTTC
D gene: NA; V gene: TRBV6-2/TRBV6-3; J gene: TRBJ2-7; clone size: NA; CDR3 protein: CASSQRPNSYEQYF; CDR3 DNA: TGTGCCAGCAGCCAGAGGCCAAACTCCTACGAGCAGTACTTC
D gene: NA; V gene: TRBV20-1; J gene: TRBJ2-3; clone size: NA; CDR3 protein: CSAQTSGRTDTQYF; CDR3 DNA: TGCAGTGCTCAGACGAGCGGGCGCACAGATACGCAGTATTTT
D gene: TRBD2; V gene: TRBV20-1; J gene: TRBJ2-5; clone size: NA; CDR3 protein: CSARGLAGKETQYF; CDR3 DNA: TGCAGTGCTAGGGGACTAGCGGGAAAAGAGACCCAGTACTTC
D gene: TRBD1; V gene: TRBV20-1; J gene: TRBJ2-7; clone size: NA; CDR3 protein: CSAPSGQGPTYEQYF; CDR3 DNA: TGCAGTGCCCCATCAGGACAGGGACCGACCTACGAGCAGTACTTC
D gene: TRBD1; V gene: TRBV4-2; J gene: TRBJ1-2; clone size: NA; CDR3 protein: CASSQLQGIGGYTF; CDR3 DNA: TGTGCCAGCAGCCAATTACAGGGGATCGGGGGCTACACCTTC
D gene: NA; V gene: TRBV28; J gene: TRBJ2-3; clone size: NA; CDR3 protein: CASLTTRTDTQYF; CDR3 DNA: TGTGCCAGCCTTACTACCCGCACAGATACGCAGTATTTT
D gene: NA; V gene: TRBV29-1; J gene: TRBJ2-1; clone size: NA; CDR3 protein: CSVEGNPFF; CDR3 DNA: TGCAGCGTTGAAGGGAATCCGTTCTTC
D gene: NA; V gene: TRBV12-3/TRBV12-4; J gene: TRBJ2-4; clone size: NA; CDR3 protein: CASGGANLAKNIQYF; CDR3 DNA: TGTGCCAGCGGAGGGGCGAATCTAGCCAAAAACATTCAGTACTTC
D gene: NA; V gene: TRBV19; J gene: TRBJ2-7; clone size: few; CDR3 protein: CAASRTGSTYEQYF; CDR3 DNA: TGTGCCGCCAGTCGAACAGGGTCTACCTACGAGCAGTACTTC
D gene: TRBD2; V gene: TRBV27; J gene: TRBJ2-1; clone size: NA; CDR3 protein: CASSFVAGSSYNEQFF; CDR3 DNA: TGTGCCAGCAGTTTCGTAGCGGGTAGCTCCTACAATGAGCAGTTCTTC
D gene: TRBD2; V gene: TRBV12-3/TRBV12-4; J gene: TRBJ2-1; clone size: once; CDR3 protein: CASSPSSGRLRNEQFF; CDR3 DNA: TGTGCCAGCAGTCCCTCTAGCGGGAGGCTTCGCAATGAGCAGTTCTTC
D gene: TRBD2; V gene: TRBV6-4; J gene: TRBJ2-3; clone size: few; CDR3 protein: CASSDGSSGEGTDTQYF; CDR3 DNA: TGTGCCAGCAGTGACGGATCGAGCGGGGAAGGTACAGATACGCAGTATTTT
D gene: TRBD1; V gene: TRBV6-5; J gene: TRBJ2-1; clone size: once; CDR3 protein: CASSLRTGELANEQFF; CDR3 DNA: TGTGCCAGCAGCCTTCGGACAGGGGAACTTGCCAATGAGCAGTTCTTC
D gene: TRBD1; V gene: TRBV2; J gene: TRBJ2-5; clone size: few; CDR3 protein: CASSTGTGGQATQYF; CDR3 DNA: TGTGCCAGCAGTACCGGGACAGGGGGTCAAGCGACCCAGTACTTC
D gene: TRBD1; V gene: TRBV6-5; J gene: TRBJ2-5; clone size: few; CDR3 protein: CASSYSGTGGSQQYF; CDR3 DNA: TGTGCCAGCAGTTACTCCGGGACAGGAGGTTCCCAGCAGTACTTC
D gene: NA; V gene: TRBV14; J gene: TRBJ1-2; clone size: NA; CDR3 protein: CASSPREDNYGYTF; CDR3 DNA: TGTGCCAGCAGCCCCCGGGAGGATAACTATGGCTACACCTTC
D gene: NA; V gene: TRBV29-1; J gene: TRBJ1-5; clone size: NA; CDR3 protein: CSVASGNQPQHF; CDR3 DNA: TGCAGCGTTGCTTCAGGGAATCAGCCCCAGCATTTT
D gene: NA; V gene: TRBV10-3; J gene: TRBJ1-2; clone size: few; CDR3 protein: CAITLSTDGLTGGYTF; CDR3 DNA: TGTGCCATCACTCTCTCGACGGACGGTTTAACTGGTGGCTACACCTTC
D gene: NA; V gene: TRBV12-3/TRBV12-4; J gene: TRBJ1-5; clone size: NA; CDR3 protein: CASSAPSNSNQPQHF; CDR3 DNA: TGTGCCAGCAGTGCCCCAAGTAATAGCAATCAGCCCCAGCATTTT
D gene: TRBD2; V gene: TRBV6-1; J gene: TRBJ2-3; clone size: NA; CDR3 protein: CASSGIAGVTDTQYF; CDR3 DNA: TGTGCCAGCAGTGGGATAGCGGGAGTCACAGATACGCAGTATTTT
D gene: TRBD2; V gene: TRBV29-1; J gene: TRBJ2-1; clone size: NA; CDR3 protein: CSGEGGLFDEQFF; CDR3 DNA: TGCAGTGGGGAGGGTGGCCTATTCGATGAGCAGTTCTTC
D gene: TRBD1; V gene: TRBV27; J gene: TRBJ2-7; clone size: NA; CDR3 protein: CASSLLGQGASYEQYF; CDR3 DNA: TGTGCCAGCAGTTTACTAGGACAGGGGGCCTCCTACGAGCAGTACTTC
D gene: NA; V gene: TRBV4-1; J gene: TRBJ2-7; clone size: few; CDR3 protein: CASSQDVRYEQYF; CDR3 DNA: TGCGCCAGCAGCCAAGATGTCAGATACGAGCAGTACTTC
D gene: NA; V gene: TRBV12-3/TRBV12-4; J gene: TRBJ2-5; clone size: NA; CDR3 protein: CASSLLFQVGETQYF; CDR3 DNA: TGTGCCAGCAGTTTACTCTTCCAGGTCGGAGAGACCCAGTACTTC
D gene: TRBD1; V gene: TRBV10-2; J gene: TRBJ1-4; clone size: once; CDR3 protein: CASSESGTALGNGKLFF; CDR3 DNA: TGCGCCAGCAGTGAGTCGGGGACAGCCCTCGGTAATGGAAAACTGTTTTTT
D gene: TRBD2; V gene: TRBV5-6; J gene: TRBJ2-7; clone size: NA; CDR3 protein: CASSLIAGGFYEQYF; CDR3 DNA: TGTGCCAGCAGTCTCATAGCGGGAGGATTCTACGAGCAGTACTTC
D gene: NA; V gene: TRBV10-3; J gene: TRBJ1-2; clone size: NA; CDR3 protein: CAISPPGQGNGYTF; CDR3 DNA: TGTGCCATCAGCCCCCCGGGGCAGGGAAATGGCTACACCTTC
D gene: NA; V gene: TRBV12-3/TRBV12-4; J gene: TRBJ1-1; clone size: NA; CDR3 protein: CASSHGGGATEAFF; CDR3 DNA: TGTGCCAGCAGCCATGGCGGGGGGGCCACTGAAGCTTTCTTT
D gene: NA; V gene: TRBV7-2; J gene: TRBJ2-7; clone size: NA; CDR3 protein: CASRRGRSLYEQYF; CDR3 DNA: TGTGCCAGCAGGAGGGGAAGATCCCTTTACGAGCAGTACTTC
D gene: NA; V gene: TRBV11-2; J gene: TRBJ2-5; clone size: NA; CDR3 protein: CASTFSAGVETQYF; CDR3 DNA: TGTGCCAGCACGTTTTCAGCGGGCGTAGAGACCCAGTACTTC
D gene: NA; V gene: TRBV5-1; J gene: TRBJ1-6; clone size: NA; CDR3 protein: CASSLEGRGNSPLHF; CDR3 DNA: TGCGCCAGCAGCTTGGAGGGCAGGGGTAATTCACCCCTCCACTTT
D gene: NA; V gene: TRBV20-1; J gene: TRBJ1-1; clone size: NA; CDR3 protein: CSAPGGWTEAFF; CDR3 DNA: TGCAGTGCCCCGGGGGGTTGGACTGAAGCTTTCTTT
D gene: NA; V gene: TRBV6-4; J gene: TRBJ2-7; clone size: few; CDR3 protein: CASSPTGGNNEQYF; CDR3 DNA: TGTGCCAGCAGCCCCACCGGAGGGAACAATGAGCAGTACTTC
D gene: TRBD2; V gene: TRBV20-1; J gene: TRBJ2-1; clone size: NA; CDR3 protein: CSAPPGGSSYNEQFF; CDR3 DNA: TGCAGTGCTCCTCCGGGGGGTAGCTCCTACAATGAGCAGTTCTTC
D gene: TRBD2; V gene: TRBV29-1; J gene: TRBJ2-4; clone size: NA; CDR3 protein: CSVDLIASGRPLAKNIQYF; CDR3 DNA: TGCAGCGTTGATTTAATTGCTAGCGGGAGGCCGCTAGCCAAAAACATTCAGTACTTC
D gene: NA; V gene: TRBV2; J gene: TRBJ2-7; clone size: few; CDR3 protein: CASNQGPYEQYF; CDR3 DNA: TGTGCCAGCAACCAGGGGCCCTACGAGCAGTACTTC
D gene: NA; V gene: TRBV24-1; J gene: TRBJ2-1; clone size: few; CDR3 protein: CATSPGTRLYNEQFF; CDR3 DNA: TGTGCCACCAGCCCCGGGACACGACTTTACAATGAGCAGTTCTTC
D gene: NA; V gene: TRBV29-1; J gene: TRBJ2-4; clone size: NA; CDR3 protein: CSVEPQGSLAKNIQYF; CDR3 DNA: TGCAGCGTTGAGCCCCAGGGATCGTTAGCCAAAAACATTCAGTACTTC
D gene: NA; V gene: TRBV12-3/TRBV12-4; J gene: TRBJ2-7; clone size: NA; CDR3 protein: CASRVGGLTYEQYF; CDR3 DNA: TGTGCCAGCAGGGTCGGGGGCCTAACCTACGAGCAGTACTTC
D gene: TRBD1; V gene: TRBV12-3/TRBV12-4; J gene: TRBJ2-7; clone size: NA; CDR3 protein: CASSSGEGTGVYEQYF; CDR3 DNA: TGTGCCAGCAGTTCCGGGGAGGGGACAGGGGTCTACGAGCAGTACTTC
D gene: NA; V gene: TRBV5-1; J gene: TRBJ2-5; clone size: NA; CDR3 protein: CASTEQETQYF; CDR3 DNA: TGCGCCAGCACAGAACAAGAGACCCAGTACTTC
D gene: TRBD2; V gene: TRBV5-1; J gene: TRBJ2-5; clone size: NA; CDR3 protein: CASSLRSGAQETQYF; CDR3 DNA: TGCGCCAGCAGCTTGAGGAGCGGGGCCCAAGAGACCCAGTACTTC
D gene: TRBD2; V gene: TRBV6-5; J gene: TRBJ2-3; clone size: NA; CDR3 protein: CASSRGLAASTDTQYF; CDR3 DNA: TGTGCCAGCAGCCGAGGACTAGCGGCTAGCACAGATACGCAGTATTTT
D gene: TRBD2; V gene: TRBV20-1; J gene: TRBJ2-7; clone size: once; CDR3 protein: CSALGLAGAPYEQYF; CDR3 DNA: TGCAGTGCCTTGGGACTAGCGGGGGCCCCCTACGAGCAGTACTTC
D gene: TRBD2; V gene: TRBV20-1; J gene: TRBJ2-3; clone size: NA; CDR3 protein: CSARDTAIAGFTDTQYF; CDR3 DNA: TGCAGTGCTAGAGATACGGCAATAGCGGGCTTCACAGATACGCAGTATTTT
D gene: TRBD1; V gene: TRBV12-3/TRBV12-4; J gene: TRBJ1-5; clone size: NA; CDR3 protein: CASTLRTGTDSQHF; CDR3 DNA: TGTGCCAGCACCCTTAGGACAGGGACGGACTCCCAGCATTTT
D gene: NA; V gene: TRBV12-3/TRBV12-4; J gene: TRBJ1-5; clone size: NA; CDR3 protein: CASSVGAGNQPQHF; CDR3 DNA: TGTGCCAGCAGTGTAGGGGCAGGCAATCAGCCCCAGCATTTT
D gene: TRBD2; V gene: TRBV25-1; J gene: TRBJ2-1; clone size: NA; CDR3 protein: CASSEHPLPSGRTEQFF; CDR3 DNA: TGTGCCAGCAGTGAACATCCCCTGCCTAGCGGGAGAACTGAGCAGTTCTTC
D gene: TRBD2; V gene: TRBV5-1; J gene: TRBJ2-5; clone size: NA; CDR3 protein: CASSFASGPQETQYF; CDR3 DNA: TGCGCCAGCAGCTTTGCTAGCGGTCCCCAAGAGACCCAGTACTTC
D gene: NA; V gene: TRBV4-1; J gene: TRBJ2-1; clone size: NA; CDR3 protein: CASSQDSTSWSSYNEQFF; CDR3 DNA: TGCGCCAGCAGCCAAGATTCGACCTCGTGGAGCTCCTACAATGAGCAGTTCTTC
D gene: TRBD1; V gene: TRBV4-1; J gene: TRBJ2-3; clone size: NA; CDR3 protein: CASKDPGTGLTDTQYF; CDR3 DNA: TGCGCCAGCAAAGACCCGGGGACAGGGTTGACAGATACGCAGTATTTT